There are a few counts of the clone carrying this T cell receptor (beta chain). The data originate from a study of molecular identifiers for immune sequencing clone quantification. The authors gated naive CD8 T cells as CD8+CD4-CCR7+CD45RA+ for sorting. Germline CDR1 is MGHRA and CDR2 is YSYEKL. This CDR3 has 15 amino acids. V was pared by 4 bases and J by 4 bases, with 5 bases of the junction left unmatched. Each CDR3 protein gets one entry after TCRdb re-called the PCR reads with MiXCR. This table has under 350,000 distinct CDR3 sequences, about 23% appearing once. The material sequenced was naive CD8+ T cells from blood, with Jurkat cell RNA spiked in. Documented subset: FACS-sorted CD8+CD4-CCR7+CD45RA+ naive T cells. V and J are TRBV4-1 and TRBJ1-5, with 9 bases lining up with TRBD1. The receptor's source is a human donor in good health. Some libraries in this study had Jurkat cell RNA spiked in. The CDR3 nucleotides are TGCGCCAGCAGCCTAGGACAGGGGACGAATCAGCCCCAGCATTTT. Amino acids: CASSLGQGTNQPQHF.